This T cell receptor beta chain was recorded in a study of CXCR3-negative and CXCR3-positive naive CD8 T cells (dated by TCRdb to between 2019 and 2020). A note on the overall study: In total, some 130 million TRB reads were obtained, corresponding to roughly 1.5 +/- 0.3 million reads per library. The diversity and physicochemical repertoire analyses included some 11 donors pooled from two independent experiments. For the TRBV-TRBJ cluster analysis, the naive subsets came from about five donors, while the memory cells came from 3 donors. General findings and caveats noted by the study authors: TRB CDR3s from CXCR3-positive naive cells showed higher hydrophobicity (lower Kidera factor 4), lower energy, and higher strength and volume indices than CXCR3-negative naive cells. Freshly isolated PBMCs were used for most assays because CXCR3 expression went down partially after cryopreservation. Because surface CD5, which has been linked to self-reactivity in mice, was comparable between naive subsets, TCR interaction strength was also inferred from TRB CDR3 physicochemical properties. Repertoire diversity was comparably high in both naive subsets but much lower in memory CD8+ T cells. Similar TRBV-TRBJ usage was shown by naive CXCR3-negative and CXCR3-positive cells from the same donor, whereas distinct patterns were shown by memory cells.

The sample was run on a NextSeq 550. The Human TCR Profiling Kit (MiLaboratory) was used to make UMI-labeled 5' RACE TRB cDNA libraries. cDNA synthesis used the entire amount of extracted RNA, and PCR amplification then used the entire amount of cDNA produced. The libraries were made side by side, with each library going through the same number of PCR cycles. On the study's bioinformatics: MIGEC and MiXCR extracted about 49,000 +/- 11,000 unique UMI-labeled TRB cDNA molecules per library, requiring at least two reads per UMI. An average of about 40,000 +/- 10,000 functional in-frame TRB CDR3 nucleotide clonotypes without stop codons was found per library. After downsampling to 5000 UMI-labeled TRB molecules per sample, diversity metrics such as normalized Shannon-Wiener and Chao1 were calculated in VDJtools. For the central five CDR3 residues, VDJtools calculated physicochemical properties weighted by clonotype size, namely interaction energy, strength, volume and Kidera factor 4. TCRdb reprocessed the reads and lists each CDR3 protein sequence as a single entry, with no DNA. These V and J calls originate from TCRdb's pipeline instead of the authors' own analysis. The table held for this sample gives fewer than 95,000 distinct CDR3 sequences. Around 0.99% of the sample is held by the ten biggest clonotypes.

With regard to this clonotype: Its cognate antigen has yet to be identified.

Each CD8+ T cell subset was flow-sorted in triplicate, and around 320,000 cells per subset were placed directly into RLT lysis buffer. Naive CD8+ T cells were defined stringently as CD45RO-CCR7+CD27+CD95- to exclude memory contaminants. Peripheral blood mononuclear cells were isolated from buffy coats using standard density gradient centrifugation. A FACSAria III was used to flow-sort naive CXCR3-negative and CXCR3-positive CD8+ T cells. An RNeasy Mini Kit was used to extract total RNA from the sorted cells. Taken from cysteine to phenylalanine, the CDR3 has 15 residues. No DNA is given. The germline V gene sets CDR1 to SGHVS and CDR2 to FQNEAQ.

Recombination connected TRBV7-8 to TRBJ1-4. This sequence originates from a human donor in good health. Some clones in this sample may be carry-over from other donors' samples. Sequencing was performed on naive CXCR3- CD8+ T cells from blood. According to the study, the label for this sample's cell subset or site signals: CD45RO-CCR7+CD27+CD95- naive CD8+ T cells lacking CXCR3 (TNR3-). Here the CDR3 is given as CASRGPVATNEKLFF.